The 20 T cell receptor beta chains below were found in one sample sequenced in a study of post-analysis software for immune sequencing data. General study results and limits: TRBV segments more frequent in patients than in controls numbered several and included TRBV5-6, TRBV5-1 and TRBV20-1.

TCR beta cDNA libraries included unique molecular identifiers. TCRdb itself ran the PCR reads through MiXCR, one entry per CDR3 protein. The table lists around 770,000 distinct CDR3 sequences, 40% to 55% of them singletons. The antigens for these receptors are not known. The sample taken for sequencing was blood. These receptor sequences come from a girl between 10 and 17 years old with multiple sclerosis.

The V call is TRBV27, the J call TRBJ2-4; D possibly uses TRBD1 or TRBD2 (5 bases each). The end of the DNA fits TRBJ2-7 better, so the J call may be wrong. CDR3 length: 16 residues. Looked up from germline, CDR1 is MNHEY and CDR2 is SMNVEV (reference sequence). DNA for the CDR3: TGTGCCAGCAGTTTATCGACGGGGCAGGGCAACTACGAGCAGTACTTC. Amino acids: CASSLSTGQGNYEQYF.

This chain connects TRBV15 to TRBJ1-5; 8 nucleotides match TRBD1. Germline CDR1 LNHNV, CDR2 YYDKDF (reference sequence). The ends lost 8 bases at V and 5 bases at J; junction bases unmatched: 8. The CDR3 is made up of 14 amino acids. The CDR3 region is CATRAGGFDQPQHF. DNA of the CDR3: TGTGCCACCCGAGCAGGGGGCTTCGATCAGCCCCAGCATTTT.

The chain is built from TRBV20-1 and TRBJ2-7, with 9 nucleotides matching TRBD2. This CDR3 is built from 15 residues. V lost 1 base and J lost 3; bases outside the gene matches: 7. Germline CDR1 reads DFQATT; CDR2 reads SNEGSKA (reference sequence). The CDR3 DNA follows: TGCAGTGCTAGAGGGCTGACTAGCGGATACTACGAGCAGTACTTC. Translated, it gives CSARGLTSGYYEQYF.

The J gene is TRBJ2-7, the V gene TRBV20-1; D is tentatively TRBD1 or TRBD2 (5 bases each). CDR1 and CDR2 (germline): DFQATT, SNEGSKA (reference sequence). The CDR3 extends over 14 amino acids. The V end lost 2 bases, the J end lost 2 bases, and 13 bases lay between the germline ends. CDR3 amino acids: CSARPGTVTYEQYF. The CDR3 DNA reads as TGCAGTGCTAGACCCGGGACGGTGACCTACGAGCAGTACTTC.

This clonotype was counted a single time. This chain uses TRBV5-1 with TRBJ2-3; D is unclear. The V and J ends lost 6 bases and 0 bases respectively, with 11 bases between them. Germline values: CDR1 SGHRS, CDR2 YFSETQ. The CDR3 runs to 14 residues. The CDR3 protein is CASTLGLSTDTQYF. The CDR3 DNA is TGCGCCAGCACGCTTGGTCTTAGCACAGATACGCAGTATTTT.

The chain combines TRBV3-1 with TRBJ2-5; 7 positions match TRBD2. The germline CDR1 and CDR2 sequences are LGHDT and YNNKEL (reference sequence). Trimming cost V 4 bases and J 5 bases; bases outside gene matches: 10. This CDR3 contains 15 residues. The CDR3: CASSPRDYLLETQYF. As DNA, the CDR3 is TGTGCCAGCAGCCCCCGGGACTACCTTCTGGAGACCCAGTACTTC.

The CDR3 region has the DNA TGTGCCAGCAGCGAGTCCGTCGCAACCTTAGCCAAAAACATTCAGTACTTC. It codes for CASSESVATLAKNIQYF. The V call is TRBV21-1, the J call TRBJ2-4; no check of the table's D call, TRBD2, against the DNA was made. TRBV21-1 is labeled a pseudogene. CDR3 length equals 17 residues.

This clonotype was observed a handful of times. CDR3 in amino acids: CASSTGQAYGYTF. CDR3 bases: TGTGCCAGCAGTACGGGACAGGCATATGGCTACACCTTC. The chain is built from TRBV9 and TRBJ1-2, with TRBD1 identical over 8 bases. The CDR3 spans 13 residues. The ends lost 5 bases at V and 5 bases at J; junction bases unmatched: 5. CDR1 is SGDLS, CDR2 YYNGEE, per germline.

A remark on this clonotype: A read error may produce the germline difference seen at one junction end. The chain is built from TRBV4-2 and TRBJ2-3; no clear D. The germline CDR1 and CDR2 sequences are LGHNA and YNFKEQ. CDR3 length equals 12 residues. CDR3 sequence: CASSQEVDAQYF. The CDR3, as DNA: TGTGCCAGCAGCCAAGAGGTAGATGCGCAGTATTTT.

CDR3 bases: TGCAGCGTTGATTTGGGGGGGTCCCACAATGAGCAGTTCTTC. Translation: CSVDLGGSHNEQFF. The gene calls are TRBV29-1 and TRBJ2-1, with 7 bases lining up with TRBD2. V trimming: 3 bases; J trimming: 5 bases; junction bases outside the gene matches: 7. Germline V gives CDR1 SQVTM, CDR2 ANQGSEA. The CDR3 has 14 residues.

This clonotype was detected only a few times. The V and J genes are TRBV6-5 and TRBJ2-7; a weak D match, TRBD1 (6 bases). The CDR3 extends over 16 amino acids. The V gene's germline CDR1 is MNHEY and CDR2 SVGAGI. Trimming took off 6 bases at V and 3 bases at J, with 21 bases between the two ends. The CDR3 DNA sequence: TGTGCCAGCAGCCCCGGGCCCGGACAGATGGGCTACGAGCAGTACTTC. It yields the protein CASSPGPGQMGYEQYF.

This clonotype was detected a few times. The V call is TRBV6-5, the J call TRBJ2-5; 10 bases are a match to TRBD2. Germline CDR1 is MNHEY and CDR2 is SVGAGI. The CDR3 covers 17 residues. The junction had 6 bases not matched to a gene; V was cut back by 1 base and J by 1 base. The CDR3 is CASSYFIGLAVQETQYF. DNA of the CDR3: TGTGCCAGCAGTTACTTTATTGGACTAGCGGTCCAAGAGACCCAGTACTTC.

This clonotype was recorded at least ten times. The CDR3 nucleotides are TGCAGTGCTAGGAGGGGCTGGCTAGCAAACAATGAGCAGTTCTTC. This codes for CSARRGWLANNEQFF. The V and J genes are TRBV20-1 and TRBJ2-1; either TRBD1 or TRBD2 may supply D (5 bases each). Germline V lookup: CDR1 DFQATT, CDR2 SNEGSKA (reference sequence). The CDR3 extends over 15 amino acids. V lost 3 bases and J lost 5, with 17 bases in between.

The chain couples TRBV30 to TRBJ2-2; D remains ambiguous. V was shortened by 0 bases and J by 0 bases, with 8 bases between the two germline ends. This CDR3 region has 15 residues. Germline CDR1 reads GTSNPN; CDR2 reads SVGIG (reference sequence). CDR3 amino acids: CAWSVGTTNTGELFF. The CDR3 nucleotides are TGTGCCTGGAGTGTGGGTACAACGAACACCGGGGAGCTGTTTTTT.

The chain couples TRBV3-1 to TRBJ2-1; D possibly uses TRBD1 or TRBD2 (5 bases each). The CDR3 runs 16 residues. Looked up from germline, CDR1 is LGHDT and CDR2 is YNNKEL (reference sequence). V was shortened by 4 bases and J by 0 bases, with 13 bases between the two germline ends. CDR3 DNA sequence: TGTGCCAGCAGCCCGTTAGAGGGGAGCTCCTACAATGAGCAGTTCTTC. The encoded protein is CASSPLEGSSYNEQFF.

The V and J genes are TRBV7-2 and TRBJ2-7; 8 nucleotides align to TRBD2. V gave up 0 bases and J gave up 0 bases; unmatched junction bases: 4. Germline V gene lookup returns CDR1 SGHTA and CDR2 FQGNSA. The CDR3 has 16 residues. This CDR3 reads CASSLAASGPSYEQYF. The CDR3 DNA follows: TGTGCCAGCAGCTTAGCAGCTAGCGGGCCCTCCTACGAGCAGTACTTC.

The rearrangement links TRBV7-9 to TRBJ2-3, with 10 bases fitting TRBD1. This CDR3 has 17 amino acids. Germline V CDR1 and CDR2: SEHNR, FQNEAQ (reference sequence). Germline trimming cut 3 bases from V and 3 bases from J; bases unmatched to any gene: 9. The CDR3 nucleotides are TGTGCCAGCAGCTTCAGCCTTGGACAGGGGGGGACAGATACGCAGTATTTT. It is translated as CASSFSLGQGGTDTQYF.

Worth noting for this clonotype: Being one base from a much bigger clone, this may be a read error. The CDR3: CASSKSRGETQYF. Here the CDR3 DNA reads TGTGCCAGCAGCAAGTCTAGGGGGGAGACCCAGTACTTC. The chain has TRBV13 and TRBJ2-5; TRBD1 is a possible D gene (6 bases). The V end lost 5 bases, the J end lost 5 bases, and 12 bases lay between the germline ends. CDR3 length equals 13 residues. Germline V CDR1 and CDR2: PRHDT, FYEKMQ (reference sequence).

This clonotype was observed a handful of times. J is TRBJ2-7 and V is TRBV29-1, with a tentative D call TRBD1 (6 bases). Trimming took 4 bases from V and 2 from J, leaving 9 bases between them. The germline V gene has CDR1 SQVTM and CDR2 ANQGSEA. The CDR3 contains 12 residues. The CDR3 nucleotides read TGCAGCGTTGTGGGGGCGGCCTACGAGCAGTACTTC. Translated: CSVVGAAYEQYF.

The rearrangement joins TRBV7-9 to TRBJ2-4, with D tentatively TRBD2 (5 bases). There are 15 residues in the CDR3. Per germline, CDR1 SEHNR and CDR2 FQNEAQ (reference sequence). The V end was cut by 2 bases, the J end by 8 bases, with 16 bases between. The CDR3 spells CASSLHLAMVDIQYF. For the CDR3, the DNA is TGTGCCAGCAGCTTACATCTAGCTATGGTGGACATTCAGTACTTC.